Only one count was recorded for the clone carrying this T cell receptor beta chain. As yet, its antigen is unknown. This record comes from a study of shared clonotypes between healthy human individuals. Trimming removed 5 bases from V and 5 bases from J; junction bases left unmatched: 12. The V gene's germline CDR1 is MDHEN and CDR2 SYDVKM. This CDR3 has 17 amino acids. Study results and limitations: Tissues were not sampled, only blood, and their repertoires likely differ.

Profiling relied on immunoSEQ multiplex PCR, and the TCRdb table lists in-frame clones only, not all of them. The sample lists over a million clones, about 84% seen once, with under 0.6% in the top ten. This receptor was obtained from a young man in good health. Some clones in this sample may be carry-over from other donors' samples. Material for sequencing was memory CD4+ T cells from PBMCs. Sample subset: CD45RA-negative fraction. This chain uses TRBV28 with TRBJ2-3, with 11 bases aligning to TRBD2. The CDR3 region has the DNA TGTGCCAGCAGTCCTATAGCGGGAGGGCCGGTTGGAGATACGCAGTATTTT. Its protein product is CASSPIAGGPVGDTQYF.